A single sample is the source of the 23 T cell receptor beta chains below, sequenced in a study of cytomegalovirus exposure and HLA in healthy donors. The PCR contained 60 Vbeta and 13 Jbeta primers. Some clones are missing from TCRdb's copy, which holds only in-frame ones; the method was immunoSEQ multiplex PCR. The sample has 100,000 to 150,000 clones, over 75% seen once; the top ten hold 4% to 5%. The specimen sequenced was PBMCs. These receptors all stem from a male donor in good health and CMV-seropositive.

The V and J genes are TRBV6-1 and TRBJ2-1, with D uncertain. CDR1 and CDR2 (germline): MNHNS, SASEGT. V dropped 2 bases and J dropped 9 bases, with 14 bases sitting between them. This CDR3 has 14 residues. The CDR3 region has the DNA TGTGCCAGCAGTGAAACGTGGTCAGGATCTGAGCAGTTCTTC. Encoded protein: CASSETWSGSEQFF.

The genes are TRBV5-8 and TRBJ1-5, with D hard to call. The germline V gene has CDR1 SGHTS and CDR2 YDEGEE. The V gene lost 1 base and the J gene lost 0 bases, with 11 bases spanning the gap. The CDR3 totals 16 residues. The CDR3 DNA sequence: TGTGCCAGCAGCTTGACGCAGTATTATAGCAATCAGCCCCAGCATTTT. Protein sequence: CASSLTQYYSNQPQHF.

The chain carries TRBV6-5 and TRBJ2-3, with 8 bases fitting TRBD2. This CDR3 has 15 residues. With V trimmed by 4 bases and J by 0 bases, 3 bases remained unmatched. Germline lookup yields CDR1 MNHEY and CDR2 SVGAGI. The CDR3: CASSWASGSTDTQYF. The CDR3 DNA sequence: TGTGCCAGCAGTTGGGCTAGCGGGAGCACAGATACGCAGTATTTT.

The chain uses TRBV14 and TRBJ2-7; 7 bases align to TRBD2. After removal of 7 bases from V and 4 bases from J, the junction contained 13 bases not matched to a gene. Germline values: CDR1 SGHDN, CDR2 FVKESK. The CDR3 covers 15 residues. The CDR3 DNA follows: TGTGCCAGCAACAACCTGGGGGGGGAGCATTACGAGCAGTACTTC. The encoded protein is CASNNLGGEHYEQYF.

The chain uses TRBV6-5 and TRBJ2-7, with D perhaps matching TRBD1 (5 bases). CDR3 length equals 15 residues. Between the trimmed V and J ends, which lost 6 bases and 4 bases, there was a span of 19 bases. The germline V gene has CDR1 MNHEY and CDR2 SVGAGI. CDR3 sequence (DNA): TGTGCCAGCAGATCACAGGCCCTATCCCTTTACGAGCAGTACTTC. Amino acids: CASRSQALSLYEQYF.

V and J are TRBV5-4 and TRBJ2-1; 10 nucleotides line up with TRBD1. J lost 3 bases, V lost 5 bases, and 5 bases had no gene match. This CDR3 region has 15 residues. The germline V gene encodes CDR1 SGHNT and CDR2 YYREEE (reference sequence). CDR3 sequence (DNA): TGTGCCAGCAGAGGCGGGACAGGGGACTACAATGAGCAGTTCTTC. This translates into CASRGGTGDYNEQFF.

This chain connects TRBV19 to TRBJ2-7; D is undetermined. The CDR3 is 13 amino acids. Trimming cost V 8 bases and J 3 bases, with 14 bases left between them. Germline V gives CDR1 LNHDA, CDR2 SQIVND (reference sequence). CDR3: CASSTLIGYEQYF. For the CDR3, the DNA is TGTGCCAGTTCTACCCTGATTGGCTACGAGCAGTACTTC.

V and J are TRBV19 and TRBJ2-7; a possible D gene is TRBD1 (6 bases). With 4 bases removed from V and 4 bases from J, the gap between germline ends came to 14 bases. The germline V gene has CDR1 LNHDA and CDR2 SQIVND (reference sequence). There are 14 residues in the CDR3. The CDR3 region is CASSKAGAMYEQYF. In DNA form, the CDR3 reads TGTGCCAGTAGTAAAGCAGGGGCGATGTACGAGCAGTACTTC.

The genes are TRBV7-3 and TRBJ1-1; possible D gene TRBD1, 5 bases. The V gene lost 2 bases and the J gene lost 0 bases, with 10 bases spanning the gap. The CDR3 extends over 15 amino acids. The germline CDR1 and CDR2 sequences are SGHTA and FQGTGA. This CDR3 is CASSLVRGVNTEAFF. CDR3 nucleotide sequence: TGTGCCAGCAGCTTAGTTAGGGGCGTGAACACTGAAGCTTTCTTT.

The J gene is TRBJ2-5, the V gene TRBV11-3, with TRBD1 as a possible D gene (6 bases). V was shortened by 5 bases and J by 0 bases, with 7 bases between the two germline ends. The germline CDR1 and CDR2 sequences are SGHNT and YENEEA. The CDR3 sequence is 13 residues long. This CDR3 reads CASSHRDQETQYF. CDR3 in DNA: TGTGCCAGCAGCCACAGGGACCAAGAGACCCAGTACTTC.

This clone was recorded only once. This likely came from a read error, as a far larger clone is one base away. The V and J genes are TRBV7-9 and TRBJ1-1; D is possibly TRBD1 (5 bases). This CDR3 is 13 amino acids long. Trimming removed 4 bases from V and 1 base from J, with 7 bases in between. Germline V gives CDR1 SEHNR, CDR2 FQNEAQ (reference sequence). As DNA, the CDR3 is TGTGCCAGCAGCTCGACAGAGAACACTGAAGCTTTCTTT. Protein sequence: CASSSTENTEAFF.

The chain couples TRBV7-8 to TRBJ2-1; no definite D call. The CDR3 has 13 residues. V lost 4 bases and J lost 7, with 11 bases in between. Per the germline V gene, CDR1 is SGHVS and CDR2 is FQNEAQ. The CDR3 protein is CASSSERGNEQFF. Here the CDR3 DNA reads TGTGCCAGCAGCTCCGAGCGTGGGAATGAGCAGTTCTTC.

This clone was observed at least ten times. The chain carries TRBV5-4 and TRBJ2-7; 10 bases are a match to TRBD1. Germline V CDR1 and CDR2: SGHNT, YYREEE (reference sequence). The CDR3 is 16 residues long. The V gene end was trimmed by 4 bases and the J gene end by 7 bases; junction bases not matched to a gene: 14. CDR3 amino acids: CASSPVAGTGVGEQYF. The CDR3 nucleotides read TGTGCCAGCAGCCCGGTGGCCGGGACAGGGGTAGGGGAGCAGTACTTC.

This sequence joins TRBV5-1 and TRBJ2-1; TRBD2 matches 10 bases. Germline CDR1 and CDR2: SGHRS and YFSETQ. V shed 7 bases, J shed 6 bases, and the junction held 7 bases outside the gene matches. This CDR3 has 14 amino acids. DNA of the CDR3: TGCGCCAGCGAAATAGCGGGAGGTCTCAATGAGCAGTTCTTC. Its protein is CASEIAGGLNEQFF.

The rearrangement links TRBV7-8 to TRBJ2-2, with 7 nucleotides matching TRBD1. The junction had 9 bases not matched to a gene; V was cut back by 5 bases and J by 3 bases. The CDR3 consists of 16 residues. Germline V gene data show CDR1 as SGHVS and CDR2 as FQNEAQ. This CDR3 is CASSPLGQAYTGELFF. CDR3 coding DNA: TGTGCCAGCAGCCCCCTTGGACAGGCTTACACCGGGGAGCTGTTTTTT.

The chain has TRBV4-2 and TRBJ2-7; tentative D call: TRBD1 (6 bases). Looked up from germline, CDR1 is LGHNA and CDR2 is YNFKEQ. The V end lost 0 bases, the J end lost 0 bases, and 9 bases lay between the germline ends. CDR3 length: 15 amino acids. The CDR3 DNA reads TGTGCCAGCAGCCAAGAATGGACAGCCTCCTACGAGCAGTACTTC. Amino acid sequence: CASSQEWTASYEQYF.

This chain joins TRBV6-5 and TRBJ2-7, with D uncertain. CDR1 is MNHEY and CDR2 is SVGAGI in the germline V gene. The germline V and J ends were trimmed by 0 bases and 3 bases, with 9 bases remaining between them. CDR3 length equals 14 residues. CDR3 bases: TGTGCCAGCAGTTACTCGACTCCTATCTACGAGCAGTACTTC. The encoded protein is CASSYSTPIYEQYF.

V is TRBV11-2 and J is TRBJ2-7, with 9 bases aligning to TRBD1. Trimming cost V 4 bases and J 4 bases; bases outside gene matches: 8. Germline V lookup: CDR1 SGHAT, CDR2 FQNNGV. The CDR3 runs to 15 residues. The CDR3 spells CASSSLQGAGYEQYF. CDR3 coding DNA: TGTGCCAGCAGCTCTCTACAGGGGGCAGGGTACGAGCAGTACTTC.

Worth noting for this clone: Its ends do not fully match the called genes, so a read error is possible. The chain is built from TRBV7-9 and TRBJ1-2; 9 nucleotides line up with TRBD1. Germline-derived CDR1 and CDR2 are SEHNR and FQNEAQ (reference sequence). This CDR3 is built from 18 residues. CDR3 protein: CSSSLGGRDREDGYGYTF. For the CDR3, the DNA is TGTTCCAGCAGCTTGGGGGGCCGGGACAGGGAGGATGGATATGGCTACACCTTC.

This clone was detected once. The chain links TRBV28 to TRBJ1-2; perhaps TRBD1 as D (6 bases). Germline CDR1 is MDHEN and CDR2 is SYDVKM. Trimming cost V 3 bases and J 0 bases, with 14 bases left between them. The CDR3 spans 16 residues. In nucleotides, the CDR3 is TGTGCCAGCAGTTTCGACTACAGGGAAGCTAACTATGGCTACACCTTC. Its protein product is CASSFDYREANYGYTF.

The chain couples TRBV6-1 to TRBJ2-7; D is undetermined. The CDR3 length is 14 residues. The germline V and J ends were trimmed by 6 bases and 1 base, with 13 bases remaining between them. Germline CDR1 reads MNHNS; CDR2 reads SASEGT. CDR3 in amino acids: CASSERGPSYEQYF. The CDR3 region has the DNA TGTGCCAGCAGCGAAAGAGGTCCTTCCTACGAGCAGTACTTC.

This chain joins TRBV7-8 and TRBJ1-2; no clear D gene. V lost 0 bases, J lost 4 bases, and 18 bases lay in between. Germline values: CDR1 SGHVS, CDR2 FQNEAQ. This CDR3 region has 17 residues. The CDR3 sequence: CASSLAHGRVRGYGYTF. CDR3 nucleotides: TGTGCCAGCAGCTTAGCGCATGGGAGGGTGCGCGGCTATGGCTACACCTTC. Using reference TRBV7-8 and TRBJ1-2 for the parts outside the CDR3, the full variable domain is GAGVSQSPRYKVAKRGQDVALRCDPISGHVSLFWYQQALGQGPEFLTYFQNEAQLDKSGLPSDRFFAERPEGSVSTLKIQRTQQEDSAVYLCASSLAHGRVRGYGYTFGSGTRLTVV.

This chain uses TRBV13 with TRBJ2-5, with D possibly being TRBD2 (5 bases). The J call may be faulty, since TRBJ2-7 better matches the DNA end. This CDR3 has 14 amino acids. Germline values: CDR1 PRHDT, CDR2 FYEKMQ (reference sequence). This CDR3 reads CASSPDGLSYEQYF. The DNA of the CDR3 is TGTGCCAGCAGCCCAGACGGACTCTCCTACGAGCAGTACTTC.